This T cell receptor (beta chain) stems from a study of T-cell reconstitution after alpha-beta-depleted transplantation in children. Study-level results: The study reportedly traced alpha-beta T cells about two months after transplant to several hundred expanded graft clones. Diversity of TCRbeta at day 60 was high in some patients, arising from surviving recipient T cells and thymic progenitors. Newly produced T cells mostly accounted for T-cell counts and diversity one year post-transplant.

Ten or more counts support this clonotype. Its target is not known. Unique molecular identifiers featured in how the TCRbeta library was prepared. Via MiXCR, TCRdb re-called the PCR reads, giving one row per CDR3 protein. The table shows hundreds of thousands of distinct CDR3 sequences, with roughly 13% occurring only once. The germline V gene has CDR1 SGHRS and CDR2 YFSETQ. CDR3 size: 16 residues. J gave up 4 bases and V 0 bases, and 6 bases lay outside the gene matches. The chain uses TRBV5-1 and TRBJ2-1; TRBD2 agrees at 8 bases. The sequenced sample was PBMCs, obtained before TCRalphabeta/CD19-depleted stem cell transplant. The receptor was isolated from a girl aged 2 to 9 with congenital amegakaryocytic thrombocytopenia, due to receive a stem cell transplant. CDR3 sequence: CASSLEAGGDYNEQFF. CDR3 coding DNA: TGCGCCAGCAGCTTGGAGGCGGGAGGAGATTACAATGAGCAGTTCTTC.